A selection of T cell receptor beta chains follows, all from one sample in a study of cytomegalovirus exposure and HLA in healthy donors. Sequenced by immunoSEQ multiplex PCR; TCRdb stores in-frame clones only, minus some. The sample has approximately 79,000 clones, and its top ten clones hold roughly 0.8%. Sequences were obtained from PBMCs. These receptors were collected from a boy aged 10-17 years in good health and CMV-seronegative. Each CDR3 is given with its conserved first and last residue.

>TRBV19|TRBJ1-1
CASKRVGSEAFF
>TRBV2|TRBJ1-1
CASSRGQMNTEAFF
>TRBV19|TRBJ2-1
CASSAAGGGPYNEQFF
>TRBV16|TRBJ2-7
CASSQSSGWGNEQYF
>TRBV30|.
CAWSGGTGAYEQYF
>TRBV6-5|TRBJ2-3
CASSYSWTGTDTQYF
>TRBV6-1|TRBJ2-7
CASSEGAGGPYEQYF
>TRBV15|TRBJ2-6
CATTHDRAGANVLTF
>TRBV2|TRBJ1-1
CASSLSRSEAFF
>TRBV19|TRBJ1-1
CASSIRGSMNTEAFF
>TRBV19|TRBJ1-1
CASSFGQNTEAFF